The rows below give T cell receptor beta chains drawn from one sample of a study of neurological immune-mediated disorders. TCRdb passed the 5' RACE reads through MiXCR, listing each CDR3 protein once. The data show 55,000 to 75,000 distinct CDR3 sequences, less than 5.5% seen once. Source material: PBMCs. Source of these receptors: a woman in her thirties with multiple sclerosis. The CDR3 runs from the conserved cysteine through the conserved F or W. D genes are given only for firm matches. Expanded clones get a size class; other rows say once, few or many, or leave the size out.

abundance: .; v_gene: TRBV29-1; d_gene: TRBD2; j_gene: TRBJ2-3; CDR3aa: CSAATSGGPDTQYF; CDR3nt: TGCAGCGCCGCGACTAGCGGGGGCCCAGATACGCAGTATTTT
abundance: many; v_gene: TRBV20-1; d_gene: .; j_gene: TRBJ1-2; CDR3aa: CSARVIGGFYGYTF; CDR3nt: TGCAGTGCTAGAGTAATAGGGGGTTTTTATGGCTACACCTTC
abundance: .; v_gene: TRBV30; d_gene: .; j_gene: TRBJ1-3; CDR3aa: CAWRAFVGFSGNTIYF; CDR3nt: TGTGCCTGGAGGGCGTTTGTAGGGTTCTCTGGAAACACCATATATTTT
abundance: .; v_gene: TRBV7-2; d_gene: .; j_gene: TRBJ1-2; CDR3aa: CASSLESGYGYTF; CDR3nt: TGTGCCAGCAGCTTAGAAAGCGGATATGGCTACACCTTC
abundance: once; v_gene: TRBV10-3; d_gene: TRBD1; j_gene: TRBJ2-7; CDR3aa: CAISEQGASYEQYF; CDR3nt: TGTGCCATCAGTGAACAGGGGGCCTCCTACGAGCAGTACTTC
abundance: many; v_gene: TRBV12-3/TRBV12-4; d_gene: TRBD1; j_gene: TRBJ1-5; CDR3aa: CASSLTGGDQPQHF; CDR3nt: TGTGCCAGCAGCCTCACAGGGGGAGATCAGCCCCAGCATTTT
abundance: many; v_gene: TRBV7-2; d_gene: TRBD1; j_gene: TRBJ2-5; CDR3aa: CASSLVTRDSQYF; CDR3nt: TGTGCCAGCAGCTTAGTTACCCGGGACAGCCAGTACTTC
abundance: many; v_gene: TRBV20-1; d_gene: TRBD2; j_gene: TRBJ2-3; CDR3aa: CSERREGTDTQYF; CDR3nt: TGCAGTGAGCGCAGGGAGGGGACAGATACGCAGTATTTT
abundance: .; v_gene: TRBV5-1; d_gene: .; j_gene: TRBJ2-5; CDR3aa: CASSLEVQETQYF; CDR3nt: TGCGCCAGCAGCTTGGAAGTTCAAGAGACCCAGTACTTC
abundance: many; v_gene: TRBV20-1; d_gene: .; j_gene: TRBJ2-1; CDR3aa: CSARDAVNEQFF; CDR3nt: TGCAGTGCTAGAGACGCGGTGAATGAGCAGTTCTTC
abundance: .; v_gene: TRBV5-5; d_gene: TRBD1; j_gene: TRBJ2-7; CDR3aa: CASSLEGQGLERGPGRKQYF; CDR3nt: TGTGCCAGCAGCTTGGAGGGACAGGGCCTCGAGCGGGGACCGGGTCGGAAGCAGTACTTC
abundance: few; v_gene: TRBV5-4; d_gene: .; j_gene: TRBJ2-5; CDR3aa: CASSLEQQETQYF; CDR3nt: TGTGCCAGCAGCTTGGAACAACAAGAGACCCAGTACTTC
abundance: many; v_gene: TRBV5-1; d_gene: TRBD2; j_gene: TRBJ2-1; CDR3aa: CASSLQLAGGSSYNEQFF; CDR3nt: TGCGCCAGCAGCTTGCAACTAGCGGGGGGGAGCTCCTACAATGAGCAGTTCTTC
abundance: many; v_gene: TRBV7-9; d_gene: .; j_gene: TRBJ2-7; CDR3aa: CASSPRYEQYF; CDR3nt: TGTGCCAGCAGCCCCCGCTACGAGCAGTACTTC
abundance: many; v_gene: TRBV21-1; d_gene: .; j_gene: TRBJ2-5; CDR3aa: CASVGGGLPETQYF; CDR3nt: TGTGCCAGCGTGGGCGGGGGGCTTCCAGAGACCCAGTACTTC
abundance: .; v_gene: TRBV12-3/TRBV12-4; d_gene: .; j_gene: TRBJ1-6; CDR3aa: CASSYGIHYNSPLNF; CDR3nt: TGTGCCAGCAGTTATGGAATACATTATAATTCACCCCTCAACTTT
abundance: many; v_gene: TRBV27; d_gene: .; j_gene: TRBJ1-1; CDR3aa: CASSLGDSAEAFF; CDR3nt: TGTGCCAGCAGTTTAGGAGACAGCGCTGAAGCTTTCTTT
abundance: few; v_gene: TRBV5-1; d_gene: TRBD1; j_gene: TRBJ1-6; CDR3aa: CASSYRDREGSYNSPLNF; CDR3nt: TGCGCCAGCAGCTATCGGGACAGGGAAGGGTCCTATAATTCACCCCTCAACTTT
abundance: .; v_gene: TRBV12-3/TRBV12-4; d_gene: .; j_gene: TRBJ2-2; CDR3aa: CASSLRLALNTGELFF; CDR3nt: TGTGCCAGCAGTTTAAGGCTAGCCCTGAACACCGGGGAGCTGTTTTTT
abundance: many; v_gene: TRBV7-6; d_gene: .; j_gene: TRBJ2-7; CDR3aa: CASSLVVRPGEQYF; CDR3nt: TGTGCCAGCAGCTTAGTGGTCAGACCGGGGGAGCAGTACTTC
abundance: many; v_gene: TRBV7-6; d_gene: TRBD2; j_gene: TRBJ2-7; CDR3aa: CASSSKRDGTSYEQYF; CDR3nt: TGTGCCAGCAGCTCTAAGCGGGACGGAACCTCCTACGAGCAGTACTTC
abundance: many; v_gene: TRBV5-6; d_gene: .; j_gene: TRBJ2-7; CDR3aa: CASSLEWVSVEQYF; CDR3nt: TGTGCCAGCAGCTTGGAATGGGTGAGCGTAGAGCAGTACTTC
abundance: many; v_gene: TRBV6-5; d_gene: .; j_gene: TRBJ1-5; CDR3aa: CASSYSNKLKPQNF; CDR3nt: TGTGCCAGCAGTTACTCGAACAAGCTGAAGCCCCAGAATTTT
abundance: many; v_gene: TRBV20-1; d_gene: .; j_gene: TRBJ1-2; CDR3aa: CSARRGIEGYTF; CDR3nt: TGCAGTGCTCGCCGGGGGATTGAGGGCTACACCTTC
abundance: many; v_gene: TRBV5-1; d_gene: TRBD1; j_gene: TRBJ2-1; CDR3aa: CASSFRDRTYNEQFF; CDR3nt: TGCGCCAGCAGCTTCCGGGACAGGACCTACAATGAGCAGTTCTTC
abundance: many; v_gene: TRBV20-1; d_gene: .; j_gene: TRBJ2-5; CDR3aa: CSAREVALQETQYF; CDR3nt: TGCAGTGCTAGAGAGGTTGCACTACAAGAGACCCAGTACTTC
abundance: many; v_gene: TRBV30; d_gene: .; j_gene: TRBJ2-7; CDR3aa: CAWRQTAYEQYF; CDR3nt: TGTGCCTGGAGGCAGACAGCCTACGAGCAGTACTTC
abundance: .; v_gene: TRBV12-3/TRBV12-4; d_gene: .; j_gene: TRBJ1-1; CDR3aa: CASSLRRMNTEAFF; CDR3nt: TGTGCCAGCAGTTTAAGGAGAATGAACACTGAAGCTTTCTTT
abundance: many; v_gene: TRBV4-2; d_gene: .; j_gene: TRBJ2-1; CDR3aa: CASSQPSGAYNEQFF; CDR3nt: TGTGCCAGCAGCCAACCATCGGGAGCATACAATGAGCAGTTCTTC
abundance: few; v_gene: TRBV3-1; d_gene: .; j_gene: TRBJ2-5; CDR3aa: CASSNGGTVTQETQYF; CDR3nt: TGTGCCAGCAGCAATGGGGGGACAGTTACCCAAGAGACCCAGTACTTC
abundance: few; v_gene: TRBV29-1; d_gene: .; j_gene: TRBJ2-1; CDR3aa: CSHGLVKGGEQFF; CDR3nt: TGCAGCCACGGACTAGTGAAAGGGGGTGAGCAGTTCTTC
abundance: many; v_gene: TRBV11-2; d_gene: .; j_gene: TRBJ2-1; CDR3aa: CASSPGSNEQFF; CDR3nt: TGTGCCAGCAGCCCAGGGAGCAATGAGCAGTTCTTC
abundance: many; v_gene: TRBV5-5; d_gene: .; j_gene: TRBJ1-1; CDR3aa: CASSLGVDTEAFF; CDR3nt: TGTGCCAGCAGCTTGGGGGTGGACACTGAAGCTTTCTTT
abundance: many; v_gene: TRBV5-1; d_gene: .; j_gene: TRBJ2-3; CDR3aa: CASQTASTDTQYF; CDR3nt: TGCGCCAGCCAAACAGCTAGCACAGATACGCAGTATTTT
abundance: few; v_gene: TRBV20-1; d_gene: .; j_gene: TRBJ2-5; CDR3aa: CSASGGIQETQYF; CDR3nt: TGCAGTGCTAGTGGGGGAATCCAAGAGACCCAGTACTTC
abundance: many; v_gene: TRBV20-1; d_gene: TRBD1; j_gene: TRBJ2-7; CDR3aa: CSAQSDRSSYEQYF; CDR3nt: TGCAGTGCCCAGTCGGACAGGTCCTCCTACGAGCAGTACTTC
abundance: many; v_gene: TRBV3-1; d_gene: .; j_gene: TRBJ2-2; CDR3aa: CASSQEGRTFSRELFF; CDR3nt: TGTGCCAGCAGCCAAGAAGGACGGACGTTCAGTCGGGAGCTGTTTTTT
abundance: many; v_gene: TRBV5-1; d_gene: .; j_gene: TRBJ1-1; CDR3aa: CASSFETGATRTEAFF; CDR3nt: TGCGCCAGCAGCTTCGAGACAGGAGCGACAAGGACTGAAGCTTTCTTT
abundance: many; v_gene: TRBV12-3/TRBV12-4; d_gene: .; j_gene: TRBJ1-5; CDR3aa: CASSWGDFSNQPQNF; CDR3nt: TGTGCCAGCAGTTGGGGGGATTTTAGCAATCAGCCCCAGAATTTT
abundance: few; v_gene: TRBV6-4; d_gene: .; j_gene: TRBJ2-3; CDR3aa: CASSGLTQDTQYF; CDR3nt: TGTGCCAGCTCCGGCCTCACACAGGATACGCAGTATTTT
abundance: many; v_gene: TRBV20-1; d_gene: .; j_gene: TRBJ1-2; CDR3aa: CSASGGGYGYTF; CDR3nt: TGCAGTGCTAGCGGCGGGGGCTATGGCTACACCTTC
abundance: many; v_gene: TRBV20-1; d_gene: .; j_gene: TRBJ1-5; CDR3aa: CSAIQPRGNQPQHF; CDR3nt: TGCAGTGCTATACAGCCACGGGGCAATCAGCCCCAGCATTTT
abundance: many; v_gene: TRBV5-1; d_gene: .; j_gene: TRBJ2-7; CDR3aa: CASSLGGGNREQYF; CDR3nt: TGCGCCAGCAGCTTGGGAGGGGGGAACCGCGAGCAGTACTTC
abundance: many; v_gene: TRBV20-1; d_gene: TRBD2; j_gene: TRBJ2-7; CDR3aa: CSAFRTSGAREQYF; CDR3nt: TGCAGTGCTTTCCGGACTAGCGGGGCTCGCGAGCAGTACTTC
abundance: many; v_gene: TRBV7-9; d_gene: .; j_gene: TRBJ1-6; CDR3aa: CASSLEEAGNYNSPLHF; CDR3nt: TGTGCCAGCAGCTTAGAAGAGGCAGGGAACTATAATTCACCCCTCCACTTT
abundance: many; v_gene: TRBV28; d_gene: .; j_gene: TRBJ2-7; CDR3aa: CASSLQGVDEQYF; CDR3nt: TGTGCCAGCAGTTTACAGGGTGTGGACGAGCAGTACTTC